The 30 T cell receptor beta chains in this list originate from one sample, sequenced in a study of post-analysis software for immune sequencing data. No antigen has been assigned to these receptors. Overall study results and limits: Roughly five TRBV segments occurring more often in patients than controls included TRBV5-6, TRBV5-1 and TRBV20-1.

Libraries were made from TCR beta cDNA, and they carried unique molecular identifiers. Each CDR3 protein gets one entry after TCRdb re-called the PCR reads with MiXCR. This repertoire shows 650,000 to 850,000 distinct CDR3 sequences, around 46% found once; its top ten account for just under 5%. Specimen: blood. The receptors derive from a girl aged 5 to 17 with multiple sclerosis.

The rearrangement links TRBV20-1 to TRBJ2-5, with TRBD1 matching 8 bases. In germline, CDR1 is DFQATT, CDR2 SNEGSKA (reference sequence). The CDR3 spans 13 residues. Trimming at V came to 5 bases and at J to 4 bases, leaving 6 bases not matched to a gene. The CDR3 bases are TGCAGTGCTGGACAGGGATACCGAGAGACCCAGTACTTC. It yields the protein CSAGQGYRETQYF.

This clonotype was counted only a few times. V is TRBV7-9 and J is TRBJ2-3, with 9 bases lining up with TRBD1. The CDR3 consists of 15 residues. V gave up 3 bases and J gave up 6 bases; unmatched junction bases: 7. Per germline, CDR1 SEHNR and CDR2 FQNEAQ (reference sequence). CDR3 DNA: TGTGCCAGCAGCTTCTTGGACAGGGGTGAGGATACGCAGTATTTT. Its translation: CASSFLDRGEDTQYF.

This sequence joins TRBV10-3 and TRBJ2-5; 13 bases align to TRBD2. The J call may be in error: the DNA end matches TRBJ2-7 better. The germline V gene encodes CDR1 ENHRY and CDR2 SYGVKD. The CDR3 length is 15 residues. In DNA, the CDR3 is TGTGCCATCAGGGTCGGACTAGCGGGAGATCACGAGCAGTACTTC. Translation gives CAIRVGLAGDHEQYF.

This clonotype was counted only a few times. This rearrangement joins TRBV29-1 to TRBJ1-3; 8 bases agree with TRBD1. Germline trimming cut 5 bases from V and 4 bases from J; bases unmatched to any gene: 7. From germline, CDR1 is SQVTM and CDR2 ANQGSEA. This CDR3 spans 14 amino acids. The CDR3 is CSVRGTGEGNTIYF. The CDR3 bases are TGCAGCGTTCGTGGGACAGGAGAAGGAAACACCATATATTTT.

V and J are TRBV2 and TRBJ2-5; 10 bases agree with TRBD2. Germline V gene sequence: CDR1 SNHLY, CDR2 FYNNEI. The CDR3 has 15 residues. Unmatched junction bases numbered 6, after V lost 7 bases and J lost 1 base. This chain's CDR3 is CASNFGLAAQETQYF. The CDR3, as DNA: TGTGCCAGCAATTTTGGACTAGCGGCCCAAGAGACCCAGTACTTC.

This clonotype turned up a few times. The V and J genes are TRBV6-6 and TRBJ1-2, with 9 bases that match TRBD1. The junction had 3 bases not matched to a gene; V was cut back by 6 bases and J by 4 bases. Germline lookup yields CDR1 MNHNY and CDR2 SVGAGI (reference sequence). The CDR3 covers 13 residues. CDR3 in amino acids: CASRGGQGYGYTF. The CDR3 coding sequence is TGTGCCAGCAGGGGGGGACAGGGCTATGGCTACACCTTC.

In regard to this clonotype: This is likely a read error, given that the CDR3 carries no conserved phenylalanine or tryptophan at its end. The chain is built from TRBV7-6 and TRBJ2-5; tentative D call: TRBD2 (6 bases). The CDR3 covers 14 residues. V lost 2 bases and J 11 bases, leaving 18 bases between the germline ends. Looked up from germline, CDR1 is SGHVS and CDR2 is FNYEAQ. CDR3: CASSLSWQGGEQYY. CDR3 bases: TGTGCCAGCAGCTTAAGTTGGCAGGGCGGGGAGCAGTACTAC.

The gene calls are TRBV27 and TRBJ2-7; 7 bases line up with TRBD2. The germline gives CDR1 MNHEY, CDR2 SMNVEV (reference sequence). V shed 0 bases, J shed 2 bases, and the junction held 4 bases outside the gene matches. The CDR3 runs to 15 residues. CDR3 residues: CASSLSGGRAYEQYF. CDR3 DNA: TGTGCCAGCAGTTTATCTGGGGGGAGGGCCTACGAGCAGTACTTC.

This clonotype was seen only once. This chain links TRBV12-3 or TRBV12-4 with TRBJ1-4; D remains unclear. V was trimmed by 7 bases and J by 5 bases, leaving 14 bases between them. The CDR3 has 14 amino acids. CDR3 sequence: CASTRARANEKLFF. Here the CDR3 DNA reads TGTGCCAGCACCCGTGCACGGGCAAATGAAAAACTGTTTTTT.

The chain is built from TRBV5-1 and TRBJ2-5; D might be TRBD1 (5 bases). The germline V and J ends were trimmed by 3 bases and 0 bases, with 12 bases remaining between them. CDR1 is SGHRS, CDR2 YFSETQ, per germline. This CDR3 is 15 amino acids long. In DNA form, the CDR3 reads TGCGCCAGCAGCTCCGACAGCCGGTACCAAGAGACCCAGTACTTC. Its translation: CASSSDSRYQETQYF. Using reference TRBV5-1 and TRBJ2-5 for the parts outside the CDR3, the full variable domain is KAGVTQTPRYLIKTRGQQVTLSCSPISGHRSVSWYQQTPGQGLQFLFEYFSETQRNKGNFPGRFSGRQFSNSRSEMNVSTLELGDSALYLCASSSDSRYQETQYFGPGTRLLVL.

The CDR3 loop is CASKGTSAGSYEQYF. For the CDR3, the DNA is TGCGCCAGCAAGGGGACTAGCGCCGGCTCCTACGAGCAGTACTTC. The chain is built from TRBV5-1 and TRBJ2-7, with 10 bases identical to TRBD2. V trimming: 6 bases; J trimming: 0 bases; junction bases outside the gene matches: 6. The germline V gene encodes CDR1 SGHRS and CDR2 YFSETQ. The CDR3 contains 15 residues.

This chain links TRBV6-1 with TRBJ2-4, with 7 bases fitting TRBD2. The J call may be in error: the DNA end matches TRBJ2-5 better. The CDR3 sequence is 14 residues long. CDR1 and CDR2 from the germline V gene are MNHNS and SASEGT. Written as DNA, the CDR3 is TGTGCCAGCAGTGAACTTAGCGGGTGGGAGACCCAGTACTTC. Protein product: CASSELSGWETQYF.

The chain employs TRBV24-1 and TRBJ2-2, with a tentative D call TRBD2 (5 bases). Germline loops: CDR1 KGHDR, CDR2 SFDVKD. V lost 5 bases and J lost 3, with 9 bases in between. The CDR3 is made up of 14 amino acids. In DNA form, the CDR3 reads TGTGCCACCAGTGGTGGGCGGGACACCGGGGAGCTGTTTTTT. It yields the protein CATSGGRDTGELFF.

This clonotype turned up a few times. The gene calls are TRBV12-3 or TRBV12-4 and TRBJ2-1, with 12 nucleotides matching TRBD2. The end of the DNA is better explained by TRBJ2-7, so the J call may be wrong. The CDR3 covers 14 residues. The CDR3 DNA sequence: TGTGCCAGCAGACCGACTAGCGGGAGCAATGAGCAGTACTTC. Translation: CASRPTSGSNEQYF.

The CDR3 here is CASSWGSSEQYF. Here the CDR3 DNA reads TGTGCCAGCAGCTGGGGCTCGTCCGAGCAGTACTTC. The V gene is TRBV11-2, the J gene TRBJ2-7; D possibly corresponds to TRBD1 (5 bases). CDR3 length: 12 amino acids. Trimming cost V 4 bases and J 6 bases, with 10 bases left between them. Per the germline V gene, CDR1 is SGHAT and CDR2 is FQNNGV.

This clonotype has more than one count but fewer than ten. V gene TRBV10-3 combines with J gene TRBJ2-1; D remains unclear. V was cut by 8 bases and J by 3 bases, with 11 bases left in between. Germline V CDR1 and CDR2: ENHRY, SYGVKD. The CDR3 spans 13 residues. The CDR3: CAILDVNYNEQFF. The CDR3 DNA reads TGTGCCATCCTGGACGTTAACTACAATGAGCAGTTCTTC.

This clonotype was picked up many times. The chain recombines TRBV24-1 with TRBJ2-7; unclear D gene. Trimming took 2 bases from V and 5 from J, leaving 9 bases between them. Per germline, CDR1 KGHDR and CDR2 SFDVKD. The CDR3 consists of 13 residues. This chain's CDR3 is CATSDSGLDEQYF. The CDR3 nucleotides are TGTGCCACCAGTGATTCCGGGTTAGACGAGCAGTACTTC.

The chain is built from TRBV29-1 and TRBJ1-4; 9 bases fit TRBD1. Per the germline V gene, CDR1 is SQVTM and CDR2 is ANQGSEA. The CDR3 spans 14 residues. Trimming took 6 bases from V and 7 from J; bases not matched to a gene: 9. CDR3 DNA: TGCAGCGTAGACACCACAGGGGGCGGTGAAAAACTGTTTTTT. Protein product: CSVDTTGGGEKLFF.

The gene calls are TRBV4-3 and TRBJ2-7; 12 bases fit TRBD1. Germline V lookup: CDR1 LGHNA, CDR2 YSLEER. After removal of 3 bases from V and 4 bases from J, the junction contained 4 bases not matched to a gene. This CDR3 comprises 15 residues. The CDR3 bases are TGCGCCAGCAGCCAGGGGACAGGGGGCAGTTACGAGCAGTACTTC. As protein: CASSQGTGGSYEQYF.

About this clonotype: Sequence at one end of the junction differs from germline and may be a read error. The V gene is TRBV28, the J gene TRBJ2-7; 8 bases line up with TRBD2. The CDR3 is 15 amino acids. The germline V gene has CDR1 MDHEN and CDR2 SYDVKM. This chain's CDR3 is CTSSLGGTSSYEQYF. DNA for the CDR3: TGTACCAGCAGTTTAGGTGGGACTAGCTCCTACGAGCAGTACTTC.

This clonotype was recorded a few times. V is TRBV29-1 and J is TRBJ2-3; 14 nucleotides agree with TRBD2. V dropped 3 bases and J dropped 2; count of bases not matched to a gene: 10. The CDR3 covers 18 residues. The germline V gene has CDR1 SQVTM and CDR2 ANQGSEA. For the CDR3, the DNA is TGCAGCGTTGAGCCGGGACTAGCGGGAGCGGATATCACAGATACGCAGTATTTT. It specifies CSVEPGLAGADITDTQYF.

The rearrangement joins TRBV7-3 to TRBJ1-1; D remains ambiguous. The V gene's germline CDR1 is SGHTA and CDR2 FQGTGA. The CDR3 contains 13 residues. The V and J ends lost 5 bases and 1 base respectively, with 8 bases between them. CDR3 in amino acids: CASSKRGNTEAFF. The DNA of the CDR3 is TGTGCCAGCAGCAAGCGGGGGAACACTGAAGCTTTCTTT.

This chain uses TRBV10-3 with TRBJ1-2; no reliable D call. Trimming took 2 bases from V and 4 from J, leaving 8 bases between them. CDR1 ENHRY and CDR2 SYGVKD come from the germline V gene. The CDR3 has 13 amino acids. The CDR3 region is CAISEDSSYGYTF. Written as DNA, the CDR3 is TGTGCCATCAGTGAGGATAGCTCCTATGGCTACACCTTC.

This clonotype came up a few times. V usage is TRBV10-3 and J usage is TRBJ2-1; tentatively, D is TRBD1 (7 bases). This CDR3 is 15 amino acids long. V lost 3 bases, J lost 8 bases, and 17 bases lay in between. Per germline, CDR1 ENHRY and CDR2 SYGVKD. The CDR3 nucleotides are TGTGCCATCAGTGATTTGCAGGGGGGCGAGGATGAGCAGTTCTTC. Translation gives CAISDLQGGEDEQFF.

The chain joins TRBV5-1 to TRBJ2-5; 8 bases are a match to TRBD1. Unmatched junction bases numbered 7, after V lost 5 bases and J lost 4 bases. Germline values: CDR1 SGHRS, CDR2 YFSETQ. This CDR3 comprises 14 residues. The CDR3 DNA sequence: TGCGCCAGCAGTGCCCAGGGGGCAGGAGAGACCCAGTACTTC. Its protein is CASSAQGAGETQYF.

The gene calls are TRBV20-1 and TRBJ1-4; D remains ambiguous. Germline V gene sequence: CDR1 DFQATT, CDR2 SNEGSKA (reference sequence). CDR3 length: 13 amino acids. The V gene lost 6 bases and the J gene lost 4 bases, with 12 bases spanning the gap. The CDR3 loop is CSAYRSRNEKLFF. The CDR3 bases are TGCAGTGCGTACAGAAGCCGTAATGAAAAACTGTTTTTT.

The chain employs TRBV11-2 and TRBJ2-1; D gene ambiguous. Per germline, CDR1 SGHAT and CDR2 FQNNGV. Trimming stripped 5 bases from V and 15 bases from J, with 20 bases between. This CDR3 is built from 13 residues. CDR3 residues: CASSPIKRPRLFF. The CDR3 DNA is TGTGCCAGCAGCCCAATAAAACGCCCTAGGTTGTTCTTC.

This clonotype was detected only a few times. The V and J genes are TRBV3-1 and TRBJ2-7; 9 bases fit TRBD1. The CDR3 runs to 15 residues. The junction had 8 bases not matched to a gene; V was cut back by 4 bases and J by 4 bases. The V gene's germline CDR1 is LGHDT and CDR2 YNNKEL (reference sequence). Here the CDR3 reads CASSPGQGFPYEQYF. Written as DNA, the CDR3 is TGTGCCAGCAGCCCCGGACAGGGGTTTCCATACGAGCAGTACTTC.

This sequence joins TRBV6-6 and TRBJ2-7, with 7 bases fitting TRBD1. J was trimmed by 2 bases and V by 6 bases; bases with no gene match: 10. Germline values: CDR1 MNHNY, CDR2 SVGAGI (reference sequence). The CDR3 spans 15 residues. CDR3 nucleotide sequence: TGTGCCAGCAGCCCAAATACCGGGACAGCCTACGAGCAGTACTTC. Its translation: CASSPNTGTAYEQYF.

This clonotype was found a few times. The rearrangement joins TRBV7-9 to TRBJ1-2; D remains ambiguous. CDR3 size: 12 residues. V was cut by 0 bases and J by 7 bases, with 6 bases left in between. Germline V gene lookup returns CDR1 SEHNR and CDR2 FQNEAQ (reference sequence). The CDR3 sequence is CASSLASRGYTF. CDR3 DNA sequence: TGTGCCAGCAGCTTAGCGTCGCGTGGCTACACCTTC.